This entry lists 19 T cell receptor beta chains sequenced from one sample in a study of vaccination effects on CD4 cells after COVID-19. CD4+ T cells specific for antigen were expanded with viral peptide pools by the ViraFEST assay before sequencing. Isolation of CD4+ T cells took place after more than 9 days of culture. Two doses of BNT162b2 or mRNA-1273 vaccine were administered to participants. These receptors lack a known antigen. The data were produced by immunoSEQ multiplex PCR, yet TCRdb's version contains in-frame clones alone and is incomplete. This sample yields 57,000 or so clones, of which about three quarters are seen a single time; around 1.2% belongs to the top ten. This sample comprised CD4+ T cells from PBMCs cultured with HCoV-229E spike peptides, obtained after COVID-19 vaccination. The receptor source for this set is a human donor who received a COVID-19 vaccine.

V gene TRBV5-6 combines with J gene TRBJ2-7; the match to TRBD2 covers 11 bases. Trimming took 0 bases from V and 13 from J; bases not matched to a gene: 9. Germline V gives CDR1 SGHDT, CDR2 YYEEEE. This CDR3 comprises 14 residues. The CDR3 is CASSLGYATSGEYV. CDR3 bases: TGTGCCAGCAGCTTGGGATACGCGACTAGCGGGGAATACGTC.

The chain uses TRBV7-2 and TRBJ2-7, with 7 nucleotides matching TRBD2. V was pared by 2 bases and J by 0 bases, with 4 bases of the junction left unmatched. From germline, CDR1 is SGHTA and CDR2 FQGNSA. The CDR3 covers 15 residues. Written as DNA, the CDR3 is TGTGCCAGCAGCTTACAATGGGGGGGCTCCTACGAGCAGTACGTC. Its protein product is CASSLQWGGSYEQYV.

This chain uses TRBV28 with TRBJ1-1; 9 bases are a match to TRBD1. Per the germline V gene, CDR1 is MDHEN and CDR2 is SYDVKM. This CDR3 is 15 amino acids long. V trimming: 8 bases; J trimming: 4 bases; junction bases outside the gene matches: 11. This CDR3 is CASSGTGSVGTEAFF. The CDR3 DNA follows: TGTGCCAGCTCCGGGACAGGGAGTGTCGGCACTGAAGCTTTCTTT.

J is TRBJ2-7 and V is TRBV5-1; 8 bases are shared with TRBD2. CDR1 is SGHRS, CDR2 YFSETQ, per germline. CDR3 length: 14 residues. The V gene end was trimmed by 0 bases and the J gene end by 2 bases; junction bases not matched to a gene: 1. The CDR3 region is CASSLAGGTYEQYV. CDR3 DNA: TGCGCCAGCAGCTTGGCGGGGGGGACCTACGAGCAGTACGTC.

V usage is TRBV3-1 (or the pseudogene TRBV3-2) and J usage is TRBJ1-5; D may be TRBD1 (5 bases). The CDR3 is 15 amino acids. The germline CDR1 and CDR2 sequences are LGHDT and YNNKEL (reference sequence). Trimming removed 1 base at V and 7 bases at J, with 14 bases between. The CDR3, as DNA: TGTGCCAGCAGCCAAGGGAATGGCAGGGTACAGCCCCAGCATTTT. As protein: CASSQGNGRVQPQHF.

The chain joins TRBV7-2 to TRBJ2-3; possibly TRBD2 for D (7 bases). Germline V gene lookup returns CDR1 SGHTA and CDR2 FQGNSA. The CDR3 spans 14 residues. The V and J ends lost 1 base and 8 bases respectively, with 13 bases between them. This chain's CDR3 is CASSLDQGGATQYF. Written as DNA, the CDR3 is TGTGCCAGCAGCTTAGATCAAGGGGGGGCTACGCAGTATTTT.

CDR3 sequence: CASSLVPGYNEQFF. CDR3 sequence (DNA): TGTGCCAGCAGCTTAGTGCCCGGTTACAATGAGCAGTTCTTC. The gene calls are TRBV7-2 and TRBJ2-1; unclear D gene. The CDR3 covers 14 residues. Deletions cut 1 base from V and 4 bases from J, with 8 bases between. In germline, CDR1 is SGHTA, CDR2 FQGNSA.

The rearrangement joins TRBV10-3 to TRBJ2-3, with TRBD2 matching over 7 bases. V lost 6 bases to trimming and J lost 2 bases; unmatched junction nucleotides: 11. The CDR3 spans 16 residues. Germline V gene lookup returns CDR1 ENHRY and CDR2 SYGVKD. The CDR3 is CAIRSTSPPHTDTQYF. The CDR3 region has the DNA TGTGCCATCAGGTCGACTAGCCCCCCACACACAGATACGCAGTATTTT.

The rearrangement uses TRBV6-6 and TRBJ2-3, with 10 bases that match TRBD1. The germline gives CDR1 MNHNY, CDR2 SVGAGI (reference sequence). The CDR3 sequence is 16 residues long. V trimming: 6 bases; J trimming: 5 bases; junction bases outside the gene matches: 11. CDR3 bases: TGTGCCAGCAGAGCCTCCGGGGACAGGGGAGGAGATACGCAGTATTTT. Its protein is CASRASGDRGGDTQYF.

This chain joins TRBV5-4 and TRBJ2-2; D is perhaps TRBD1 (6 bases). Germline CDR1 SGHNT, CDR2 YYREEE (reference sequence). The CDR3 totals 15 residues. Trimming removed 4 bases at V and 3 bases at J, with 13 bases between. The CDR3 DNA sequence: TGTGCCAGCAGCGCTCAGGGGTTTGACACCGGGGAGCTGTTTTTT. Encoded protein: CASSAQGFDTGELFF.

This chain joins TRBV9 and TRBJ1-3; 8 nucleotides line up with TRBD1. The CDR3 has 16 amino acids. Germline values: CDR1 SGDLS, CDR2 YYNGEE. J was trimmed by 4 bases and V by 3 bases; bases with no gene match: 9. The CDR3: CASSARQGAWGNTIYF. The CDR3 DNA is TGTGCCAGCAGCGCCAGGCAGGGGGCGTGGGGAAACACCATATATTTT.

This clone was observed a handful of times. The chain couples TRBV5-1 to TRBJ2-3; D not certain. Trimming cost V 0 bases and J 1 base, with 3 bases left between them. The CDR3 totals 13 residues. Germline CDR1 reads SGHRS; CDR2 reads YFSETQ. The CDR3 reads CASSLGGTDTQYF. CDR3 sequence (DNA): TGCGCCAGCAGCTTGGGTGGCACAGATACGCAGTATTTT.

CDR3 in DNA: TGTGCCAGCAGCAACACCGGGACAGGGGGTAATTCACCCCTCCACTTT. Translated, it gives CASSNTGTGGNSPLHF. The chain uses TRBV7-9 and TRBJ1-6, with 11 bases aligning to TRBD1. The CDR3 is 16 residues long. V trimming: 5 bases; J trimming: 6 bases; junction bases outside the gene matches: 6. Germline CDR1 reads SEHNR; CDR2 reads FQNEAQ (reference sequence).

The chain employs TRBV5-1 and TRBJ1-2; tentatively, D is TRBD1 (6 bases). Germline CDR1 and CDR2: SGHRS and YFSETQ. This CDR3 comprises 15 residues. Deletions cut 6 bases from V and 2 bases from J, with 17 bases between. CDR3 region: CASTPVDSRNYGYTF. The CDR3 DNA sequence: TGCGCCAGCACCCCCGTGGACAGTAGGAACTATGGCTACACCTTC.

There are a few counts of this clone. CDR3 bases: TGTGCCAGCAGTGCCCTAGGGACTAGCGGGGAGGATCATGAGCAGTTCTTC. Translating gives CASSALGTSGEDHEQFF. The V and J genes are TRBV28 and TRBJ2-1, with 13 bases lining up with TRBD2. The CDR3 runs 17 residues. Germline-derived CDR1 and CDR2 are MDHEN and SYDVKM. J lost 8 bases, V lost 5 bases, and 12 bases had no gene match.

This clone was seen just once. The chain combines TRBV12-3 or TRBV12-4 with TRBJ1-2; D gene unclear. This CDR3 has 11 amino acids. Between the trimmed V and J ends, which lost 5 bases and 7 bases, there was a span of 8 bases. CDR3 sequence: CASSTGGGYTF. DNA for the CDR3: TGTGCCAGCAGTACCGGAGGTGGCTACACCTTC.

The rearrangement links TRBV7-2 to TRBJ1-1; D is unclear. In germline, CDR1 is SGHTA, CDR2 FQGNSA. V was trimmed by 3 bases and J by 1 base, leaving 3 bases between them. The CDR3 is 12 residues long. CDR3 amino acids: CASSFTNTEAFF. The CDR3 DNA is TGTGCCAGCAGCTTTACGAACACTGAAGCTTTCTTT.

This clone was picked up a small number of times. The chain employs TRBV5-1 and TRBJ2-5, with D perhaps TRBD2 (6 bases). CDR3 size: 15 residues. Trimming took off 4 bases at V and 2 bases at J, with 15 bases between the two ends. Per the germline V gene, CDR1 is SGHRS and CDR2 is YFSETQ. The CDR3 loop reads CASSPPAGTQETQYF. Written as DNA, the CDR3 is TGCGCCAGCAGCCCCCCCGCGGGAACTCAAGAGACCCAGTACTTC.

This clone appeared a single time. The V call is TRBV6-5, the J call TRBJ1-1, with 8 bases matching TRBD1. After removal of 6 bases from V and 1 base from J, the junction contained 7 bases not matched to a gene. CDR1 is MNHEY and CDR2 is SVGAGI in the germline V gene. This CDR3 has 15 amino acids. CDR3 bases: TGTGCCAGCAGACCCACCGGGACAGGGAACACTGAAGCTTTCTTT. As protein: CASRPTGTGNTEAFF.